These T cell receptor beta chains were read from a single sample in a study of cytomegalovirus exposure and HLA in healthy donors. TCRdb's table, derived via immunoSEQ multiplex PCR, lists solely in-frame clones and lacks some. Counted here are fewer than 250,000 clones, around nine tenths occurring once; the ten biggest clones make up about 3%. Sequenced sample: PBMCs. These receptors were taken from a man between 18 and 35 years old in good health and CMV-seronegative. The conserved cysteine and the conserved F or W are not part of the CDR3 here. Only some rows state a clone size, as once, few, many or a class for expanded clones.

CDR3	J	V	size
ASSFVARRVYEQY	TRBJ2-7	TRBV27	once
ASSQGDSSSGNTIY	TRBJ1-3	TRBV4-3	few
ASSLVGGEEQY	TRBJ2-7	TRBV7-6	NA
ASSGYSLANEKLF	TRBJ1-4	TRBV2	few
SARADEQY	TRBJ2-7	TRBV20-1	NA
ASSLRTSGSGELF	TRBJ2-2	TRBV28	NA
ASSPPPYGYT	TRBJ1-2	TRBV7-2	NA
ASSQAPLGGTGTDTQY	TRBJ2-3	TRBV4-3	NA
ASSLPGGGYTGELF	TRBJ2-2	TRBV5-6	NA
ASSPTAWRNTEAF	TRBJ1-1	TRBV18	NA
ASSLSLGNQPQH	TRBJ1-5	TRBV27	few
ASSSAFSLRDRPYEQY	TRBJ2-7	TRBV5-1	NA
ASSLISAGPTYEQY	TRBJ2-7	TRBV28	NA
ASSPGQDQETQY	TRBJ2-5	TRBV18	NA
ASSLERYQPQH	TRBJ1-5	TRBV7-8	NA
ASSQVWTNTEAF	TRBJ1-1	TRBV4-3	NA
ASSEPGTGAYEQY	TRBJ2-7	TRBV25-1	NA
ASSYGTGLVETQY	TRBJ2-5	TRBV6-6	NA
ASSEAPRGEQY	TRBJ2-7	TRBV6-1	once
ASSLTSGRSNEQF	TRBJ2-1	TRBV28	NA
ADGGGTYYEQY	TRBJ2-7	TRBV18	NA
ASSLPESYNSPLH	TRBJ1-6	TRBV6-6	NA
ASSEGGRGYGYT	TRBJ1-2	TRBV2	NA
AWSSLGTDTQY	TRBJ2-3	TRBV30	NA
SARQNEKLF	TRBJ1-4	TRBV20-1	NA
ASRVGLEVGEQY	TRBJ2-7	TRBV27	NA
ASSPLGGREQY	TRBJ2-7	TRBV6-5	NA
ASSDSGGPNEQF	TRBJ2-1	TRBV10-1	NA
ASSGGRAREQF	TRBJ2-1	TRBV9	NA
AIRVARESGYT	TRBJ1-2	TRBV10-3	few
ASSPSPVATDTQY	TRBJ2-3	TRBV5-1	NA
ASRPGKNTGELF	TRBJ2-2	TRBV2	NA
ASSTTVLGGAREKLF	TRBJ1-4	TRBV5-6	NA
ASSLNGGPTTNEKLF	TRBJ1-4	TRBV5-4	NA
ASSDNRVTEAF	TRBJ1-1	TRBV5-8	NA
SVPKGGSYEQY	TRBJ2-7	TRBV29-1	NA
ASSLLGVQPQH	TRBJ1-5	TRBV27	NA
ASSPHDRGFEVDNEQF	TRBJ2-1	TRBV7-3	NA
ASSFGTSGGEETQY	TRBJ2-5	TRBV5-1	NA
ASSYGLAGPQQF	TRBJ2-1	TRBV6-5	NA
ASSALRDRFTGELF	TRBJ2-2	TRBV2	NA
ASSRGQFEQY	TRBJ2-7	TRBV7-8	NA
ASSLRTGFAGANVLT	TRBJ2-6	TRBV5-1	NA
ASSPGQFYNEQF	TRBJ2-1	TRBV9	NA
ASSLGASSPGGELF	TRBJ2-2	TRBV7-2	NA
ASSLSGRTYEQY	TRBJ2-7	TRBV27	NA
SALRDRGGEQY	TRBJ2-7	TRBV29-1	NA
ASSGDSRNEQF	TRBJ2-1	TRBV11-2	NA
ASGNPNLAGNEQF	TRBJ2-1	TRBV12-5	NA
ASSSGTGLYEQY	TRBJ2-7	TRBV7-9	NA
ASSLVASGPHEQY	TRBJ2-7	TRBV7-8	NA
ASSLERDQPQH	TRBJ1-5	TRBV7-2	few
AIRKAYGGPWEQY	TRBJ2-7	TRBV10-3	NA
AWRRNTEAF	TRBJ1-1	TRBV30	NA